Only a few counts were recorded for the clone carrying this TCR beta chain. What it binds is unknown. The CDR3 loop spans 19 amino acids. V was pared by 5 bases and J by 4 bases, with 17 bases of the junction left unmatched. Looked up from germline, CDR1 is SGHAT and CDR2 is FQNNGV. Preparation of TCR beta libraries was done by quantitative 5'-RACE with molecular barcodes. From the 5' RACE reads, TCRdb called clonotypes with MiXCR, one entry per CDR3 protein. The sample comprises tens of thousands of distinct CDR3 sequences, around 26% of which are singletons, and around three fifths rests with the top ten. The sample belongs to a study of CD8 T cells in ankylosing spondylitis. Overall study results and limits: Certain motif variants had earlier appeared in reactive arthritis synovial fluid and blood.

The chain links TRBV11-2 to TRBJ2-1; 10 bases are a match to TRBD1. Sample: blood, either unsorted or a sorted T cell fraction (not recorded which). This sequence originates from a male donor with ankylosing spondylitis or in good health (not recorded which). The CDR3 loop is CASSPRSPLRDRGYNEQFF. The DNA of the CDR3 is TGTGCCAGCAGCCCTAGAAGCCCTCTCCGGGACAGGGGATACAATGAGCAGTTCTTC.